Sequencing of this TCR beta chain was carried out in a study of cytomegalovirus exposure and HLA in healthy donors. Overall study results and limits: The authors enumerated some 170 TCR beta chains as linked to cytomegalovirus.

CDR1 is SGHNT, CDR2 YYREEE, per germline (reference sequence). Losses at the gene ends were 4 bases for V and 2 bases for J; bases not matched to a gene: 4. CDR3 length: 15 amino acids. TCRdb keeps only in-frame clones here, not all; method: immunoSEQ multiplex PCR. The sample lists approximately 39,000 clones, around 93% occurring once. About this clone itself: What it binds is not known.

The chain recombines TRBV5-4 with TRBJ2-1, with TRBD2 matching over 9 bases. The source material was PBMCs. This clonotype originated in a man aged 18 to 35 in good health and CMV-seronegative. The CDR3 DNA reads as TGTGCCAGCAGCCATAGCGGGGGAGCCTACAATGAGCAGTTCTTC. This codes for CASSHSGGAYNEQFF.